This note documents a single T cell receptor (beta chain) sequence. This record belongs to a study of T cell changes during pregnancy in multiple sclerosis. Profiling relied on immunoSEQ multiplex PCR, and the TCRdb table lists in-frame clones only, not all of them. Seen here are about 92,000 clones, roughly 93% observed once, and the top ten hold 2% to 2.5%. Trimming removed 7 bases from V and 4 bases from J; junction bases left unmatched: 7. The CDR3 totals 14 residues. Germline-derived CDR1 and CDR2 are MNHEY and SVGAGI. This sequence was found in a female donor with multiple sclerosis, enrolled in a pregnancy study. The rearrangement links TRBV6-5 to TRBJ1-1; 9 positions match TRBD1. The input for sequencing was peripheral blood, taken in the third trimester of pregnancy. The CDR3, as DNA: TGTGCCAGCATCCTAACAGGGGGCGGCACTGAAGCTTTCTTT. It codes for CASILTGGGTEAFF.